This is a list of T cell receptor beta chains from one sample in a study of breast tumors, draining lymph nodes, adjacent tissues. TCRdb analysed the multiplex PCR reads with MiXCR anew, one entry per CDR3 protein. The data show under 150,000 distinct CDR3 sequences, 21% seen once. Sample: axillary lymph node tissue. The source of these receptors is a female donor with breast cancer. Some clones in this sample may be carry-over from other donors' samples. Each CDR3 is given with its conserved first and last residue. A D gene is named only where the DNA matches it firmly. Expanded clones get a size class; other rows say once, few or many, or leave the size out.

abundance | j_gene | d_gene | v_gene | CDR3nt | CDR3aa
many | TRBJ1-3 | TRBD1 | TRBV12-3/TRBV12-4 | TGTGCCAGCAGTCCGGGACAGCGAAACACCATATATTTT | CASSPGQRNTIYF
many | TRBJ1-4 | . | TRBV20-1 | TGCAGTGCTAGAGATGAGGGGGGATCTGGAGAAAAACTGTTTTTT | CSARDEGGSGEKLFF
many | TRBJ1-2 | TRBD1 | TRBV28 | TGTGCCAGCTATGGGACAGGGAGGGGCTATGGCTACACCTTC | CASYGTGRGYGYTF
. | TRBJ2-4 | TRBD1 | TRBV12-3/TRBV12-4 | TGTGCCAGCAGGCCGACAGGGGCCGGAAACATTCAGTACTTC | CASRPTGAGNIQYF
many | TRBJ2-1 | . | TRBV9 | TGTGCCAGCAGCGTCGGCTTCCAGAACAATGAGCAGTTCTTC | CASSVGFQNNEQFF
few | TRBJ2-7 | TRBD1 | TRBV12-3/TRBV12-4 | TGTGCCAGCAGCCATACCGGGACAGGGAATGACGAGCAGTACTTC | CASSHTGTGNDEQYF
few | TRBJ2-1 | . | TRBV30 | TGTGCCTGGAGTGATCGGGGCAATGAGCAGTTCTTC | CAWSDRGNEQFF
many | TRBJ2-1 | . | TRBV11-2 | TGTGCCAGCAGCTTAAGTAACCGCAATGAGCAGTTCTTC | CASSLSNRNEQFF
many | TRBJ1-2 | TRBD1 | TRBV19 | TGTGCCAGTACCAGACAGGGAGAATATGGCTACACCTTC | CASTRQGEYGYTF
. | TRBJ1-2 | . | TRBV28 | TGTGCCAGCAGCTCCCCCCTAATTAACTATGGCTACACCTTC | CASSSPLINYGYTF
many | TRBJ1-4 | TRBD1 | TRBV19 | TGTGCCAGTAGCCCAACAGGGGGGAGTAATGAAAAACTGTTTTTT | CASSPTGGSNEKLFF
many | TRBJ1-3 | . | TRBV28 | TGTGCCAGCAGTTTAACCCAGGGTTCCTCTGGAAACACCATATATTTT | CASSLTQGSSGNTIYF
many | TRBJ1-5 | . | TRBV12-3/TRBV12-4 | TGTGCCAGCAGTTTCTCCAGGAATCAGCCCCAGCATTTT | CASSFSRNQPQHF
many | TRBJ2-7 | . | TRBV6-1 | TGTGCCAGCTGCGTGCAGACCTCCTACGAGCAGTACTTC | CASCVQTSYEQYF
many | TRBJ2-5 | TRBD2 | TRBV7-9 | TGTGCCAGCAGCTTACCGACGCTAGCGGGAGGGCCTGTAAGAGAGACCCAGTACTTC | CASSLPTLAGGPVRETQYF
many | TRBJ2-7 | TRBD1 | TRBV20-1 | TGCAGTGCGGGGACAGGGGAGGTCGGCGAGCAGTACTTC | CSAGTGEVGEQYF
. | TRBJ1-2 | . | TRBV28 | TGTGCCAGCAGTGACCCTTACCAAGCTAACTATGGCTACACCTTC | CASSDPYQANYGYTF
. | TRBJ1-3 | . | TRBV14 | TGTGCCAGCAGCCAATCCAGGGGTCGTGGAAACACCATATATTTT | CASSQSRGRGNTIYF
many | TRBJ1-5 | TRBD1 | TRBV7-9 | TGTGCCAGCAGCCAACAGGGGGCTGGCAATCAGCCCCAGCATTTT | CASSQQGAGNQPQHF
many | TRBJ2-7 | . | TRBV6-1 | TGTGCCAGCACGGCGGACCAAACCTACGAGCAGTACTTC | CASTADQTYEQYF
many | TRBJ2-1 | TRBD1 | TRBV25-1 | TGTGCCAGCAGCCCCGTTTGGGGACAGGGGTCGAATGAGCAGTTCTTC | CASSPVWGQGSNEQFF